These 26 T cell receptor beta chains originate from one sample sequenced in a study of blood T cell repertoires in COVID-19. TCRdb keeps only in-frame clones here, not all; method: immunoSEQ multiplex PCR. This table has 200,000 to 250,000 clones, 84% appearing once. Sequenced material: PBMCs or T cells enriched from blood (not recorded which). These receptors all stem from a man aged 55 to 69 who had recovered from COVID-19.

This chain connects TRBV2 to TRBJ1-1; D might be TRBD1 (6 bases). V was shortened by 6 bases and J by 0 bases, with 11 bases between the two germline ends. Germline values: CDR1 SNHLY, CDR2 FYNNEI. The CDR3 is 14 amino acids. The CDR3 spells CASRRDIVNTEAFF. CDR3 nucleotide sequence: TGTGCCAGCAGGAGGGACATCGTGAACACTGAAGCTTTCTTT.

The chain carries TRBV3-1 (or the pseudogene TRBV3-2) and TRBJ2-1; a weak D match, TRBD2 (6 bases). This CDR3 comprises 13 residues. Germline V lookup: CDR1 LGHDT, CDR2 YNNKEL (reference sequence). V lost 4 bases and J 12 bases, leaving 16 bases between the germline ends. CDR3 region: CASSPNARGAQFF. The CDR3 DNA follows: TGTGCCAGCAGCCCGAACGCGCGGGGCGCGCAGTTCTTC.

The chain links TRBV19 to TRBJ1-5, with 9 bases that match TRBD1. The CDR3 has 18 residues. Per germline, CDR1 LNHDA and CDR2 SQIVND (reference sequence). V lost 3 bases to trimming and J lost 2 bases; unmatched junction nucleotides: 11. CDR3 residues: CASSIFNRGRGGNQPQHF. Here the CDR3 DNA reads TGTGCCAGTAGTATTTTCAACAGGGGGCGAGGGGGCAATCAGCCCCAGCATTTT.

The chain links TRBV15 to TRBJ1-3; 7 bases line up with TRBD1. Looked up from germline, CDR1 is LNHNV and CDR2 is YYDKDF (reference sequence). Losses at the gene ends were 7 bases for V and 0 bases for J; bases not matched to a gene: 9. The CDR3 runs to 16 residues. CDR3 nucleotide sequence: TGTGCCACCACCGAGAAGACAGGGTACTCTGGAAACACCATATATTTT. Translated, it gives CATTEKTGYSGNTIYF. The full variable domain, in which reference TRBV15 and TRBJ1-3 provide the parts outside the CDR3, is DAMVIQNPRYQVTQFGKPVTLSCSQTLNHNVMYWYQQKSSQAPKLLFHYYDKDFNNEADTPDNFQSRRPNTSFCFLDIRSPGLGDTAMYLCATTEKTGYSGNTIYFGEGSWLTVV.

This clone occurred a few times. This chain joins TRBV19 and TRBJ1-6; no clear D gene. Between the trimmed V and J ends, which lost 4 bases and 8 bases, there was a span of 12 bases. Looked up from germline, CDR1 is LNHDA and CDR2 is SQIVND (reference sequence). The CDR3 is made up of 14 amino acids. In DNA form, the CDR3 reads TGTGCCAGTAGTACGGTCCCCCGGGATTCACCCCTCCACTTT. Protein: CASSTVPRDSPLHF.

The CDR3 spells CASSFLTWGEGNEQFF. The CDR3 DNA reads TGTGCCAGCAGTTTTCTAACATGGGGTGAGGGCAATGAGCAGTTCTTC. The chain uses TRBV28 and TRBJ2-1; a possible D gene is TRBD2 (5 bases). Germline CDR1 and CDR2: MDHEN and SYDVKM. The CDR3 loop spans 16 amino acids. Trimming shortened V by 3 bases and J by 6 bases, and 18 bases separated the two germline ends.

The chain joins TRBV27 to TRBJ2-2; 10 positions match TRBD1. The CDR3 runs 16 residues. Germline CDR1 is MNHEY and CDR2 is SMNVEV (reference sequence). Trimming cost V 4 bases and J 6 bases; bases outside gene matches: 8. CDR3 bases: TGTGCCAGCAGTTCAGACCAAGGACAGGGGGCCGGGGAGCTGTTTTTT. Its protein product is CASSSDQGQGAGELFF.

The CDR3 loop is CASRSGGAKTQYF. The CDR3, as DNA: TGTGCCAGTAGGAGCGGGGGGGCCAAGACCCAGTACTTC. J is TRBJ2-5 and V is TRBV6-5; 10 bases match TRBD2. The V and J ends lost 9 bases and 6 bases, in that order; junction bases with no gene match: 7. The CDR3 extends over 13 amino acids. Germline V gene data show CDR1 as MNHEY and CDR2 as SVGAGI.

The rearrangement uses TRBV19 and TRBJ1-3; 8 nucleotides align to TRBD1. Germline trimming cut 5 bases from V and 1 base from J; bases unmatched to any gene: 13. CDR1 LNHDA and CDR2 SQIVND come from the germline V gene (reference sequence). This CDR3 is 18 amino acids long. CDR3 nucleotide sequence: TGTGCCAGTAGTCCGGGACGGGCAGGGGGCCCTTCTGGAAACACCATATATTTT. It codes for CASSPGRAGGPSGNTIYF.

The chain employs TRBV5-1 and TRBJ1-5, with D tentatively TRBD1 (5 bases). V was pared by 1 base and J by 3 bases, with 11 bases between. This CDR3 is 15 amino acids long. Germline loops: CDR1 SGHRS, CDR2 YFSETQ. The CDR3 reads CASSLQGGANQPQHF. The DNA of the CDR3 is TGCGCCAGCAGCTTGCAGGGAGGAGCCAATCAGCCCCAGCATTTT. The full variable domain, in which reference TRBV5-1 and TRBJ1-5 provide the parts outside the CDR3, is KAGVTQTPRYLIKTRGQQVTLSCSPISGHRSVSWYQQTPGQGLQFLFEYFSETQRNKGNFPGRFSGRQFSNSRSEMNVSTLELGDSALYLCASSLQGGANQPQHFGDGTRLSIL.

This chain joins TRBV4-2 and TRBJ1-1; 7 positions agree with TRBD1. The CDR3 spans 15 residues. Losses at the gene ends were 3 bases for V and 3 bases for J; bases not matched to a gene: 7. Germline lookup yields CDR1 LGHNA and CDR2 YNFKEQ. The CDR3 DNA is TGTGCCAGCAGCCACGGTATGGGGACAGACACTGAAGCTTTCTTT. This sequence encodes CASSHGMGTDTEAFF.

This chain connects TRBV7-2 to TRBJ2-7, with 10 positions matching TRBD2. This CDR3 comprises 14 residues. The J segment lost 7 bases and the V segment lost 4 bases, leaving 7 bases of the junction unmatched. Germline CDR1 is SGHTA and CDR2 is FQGNSA. CDR3 region: CASSSGLAAGEQYF. In DNA, the CDR3 is TGTGCCAGCAGCTCAGGACTAGCGGCGGGGGAGCAGTACTTC. Full variable domain (rest looked up from reference TRBV7-2 and TRBJ2-7): GAGVSQSPSNKVTEKGKDVELRCDPISGHTALYWYRQSLGQGLEFLIYFQGNSAPDKSGLPSDRFSAERTGGSVSTLTIQRTQQEDSAVYLCASSSGLAAGEQYFGPGTRLTVT.

The chain uses TRBV12-1 and TRBJ2-2; the table's D call, TRBD1, has no DNA check behind it. TRBV12-1 is classified as a pseudogene. The CDR3 is 20 residues long. CDR3 region: CASSPSDPGGQVPNTGELFF. CDR3 nucleotide sequence: TGTGCCAGCAGCCCATCGGATCCAGGGGGTCAGGTTCCGAACACCGGGGAGCTGTTTTTT.

The chain recombines TRBV12-3 or TRBV12-4 with TRBJ1-5, with 7 bases lining up with TRBD1. Germline trimming cut 8 bases from V and 8 bases from J; bases unmatched to any gene: 6. The length of the CDR3 is 12 residues. The DNA of the CDR3 is TGTGCCAGCCAACAGGGGTGGGAGCCCCAGCATTTT. Its protein is CASQQGWEPQHF.

V gene TRBV5-1 combines with J gene TRBJ2-5, with D perhaps TRBD2 (6 bases). Germline loops: CDR1 SGHRS, CDR2 YFSETQ. This CDR3 is built from 15 residues. Deletions cut 0 bases from V and 3 bases from J, with 12 bases between. The CDR3 DNA is TGCGCCAGCAGCTTGGCCCCCGGCGGGGAAGAGACCCAGTACTTC. Protein: CASSLAPGGEETQYF.

The chain combines TRBV7-2 with TRBJ2-1; 8 bases fit TRBD1. Losses at the gene ends were 3 bases for V and 8 bases for J; bases not matched to a gene: 9. The CDR3 has 15 amino acids. Germline V gene data show CDR1 as SGHTA and CDR2 as FQGNSA. CDR3 sequence reads: CASSFLRTGNDEQFF. CDR3 nucleotide sequence: TGTGCCAGCAGCTTTCTTCGGACAGGGAACGATGAGCAGTTCTTC.

This clone came up once. The V call is TRBV29-1, the J call TRBJ1-5; 10 bases agree with TRBD1. This CDR3 is built from 14 residues. The germline V gene has CDR1 SQVTM and CDR2 ANQGSEA. The junction had 4 bases not matched to a gene; V was cut back by 6 bases and J by 2 bases. CDR3 residues: CSVTGTGGNQPQHF. The CDR3 DNA reads as TGCAGCGTCACCGGGACAGGGGGCAATCAGCCCCAGCATTTT.

The chain links TRBV7-9 to TRBJ2-7, with 8 positions matching TRBD2. This CDR3 spans 15 amino acids. Looked up from germline, CDR1 is SEHNR and CDR2 is FQNEAQ (reference sequence). Trimming took 2 bases from V and 2 from J; bases not matched to a gene: 5. The CDR3 is CASSLNSGATYEQYF. The CDR3 nucleotides read TGTGCCAGCAGCTTAAATAGCGGGGCTACCTACGAGCAGTACTTC.

The chain is built from TRBV4-2 and TRBJ2-3; 10 positions match TRBD2. Germline V gives CDR1 LGHNA, CDR2 YNFKEQ. CDR3 length: 17 residues. V dropped 1 base and J dropped 4; count of bases not matched to a gene: 8. The CDR3, as DNA: TGTGCCAGCAGCCAAGTGCCAGCGGGGGGGGTTGCAGATACGCAGTATTTT. Translated, it gives CASSQVPAGGVADTQYF.

V gene TRBV3-1 (or the pseudogene TRBV3-2) combines with J gene TRBJ1-5; D gene ambiguous. The CDR3 runs to 8 residues. Germline V lookup: CDR1 LGHDT, CDR2 YNNKEL (reference sequence). CDR3 DNA: TGTCCTCATCAGCCCCAGCATTTT. It codes for CPHQPQHF.

The chain uses TRBV5-6 and TRBJ1-1; D remains unclear. Between the trimmed V and J ends, which lost 3 bases and 2 bases, there was a span of 2 bases. Germline CDR1 is SGHDT and CDR2 is YYEEEE. This CDR3 region has 11 residues. The DNA for the CDR3 is TGTGCCAGCAGCTCTAACACTGAAGCTTTCTTT. It specifies CASSSNTEAFF.

This clone was seen only once. DNA of the CDR3: TGTGCCAGCGGAGACTATGGCTACACCTTC. Protein product: CASGDYGYTF. This rearrangement joins TRBV6-5 to TRBJ1-2; D remains ambiguous. V was pared by 8 bases and J by 3 bases, with 4 bases between. The CDR3 spans 10 residues. Germline V CDR1 and CDR2: MNHEY, SVGAGI.

The chain links TRBV5-1 to TRBJ2-1; 12 positions agree with TRBD2. CDR1 and CDR2 from the germline V gene are SGHRS and YFSETQ. The CDR3 length is 15 residues. With 3 bases clipped from V and 6 bases from J, the junction kept 4 bases outside the gene matches. CDR3 coding DNA: TGCGCCAGCAGCTCTTGGACTAGCGGGGCCAATGAGCAGTTCTTC. It specifies CASSSWTSGANEQFF. The full variable domain, in which reference TRBV5-1 and TRBJ2-1 provide the parts outside the CDR3, is KAGVTQTPRYLIKTRGQQVTLSCSPISGHRSVSWYQQTPGQGLQFLFEYFSETQRNKGNFPGRFSGRQFSNSRSEMNVSTLELGDSALYLCASSSWTSGANEQFFGPGTRLTVL.

CDR3 nucleotide sequence: TGCGCCAGCAGCCAAGGGCAGGGGCCTGATGAGCAGTTCTTC. Residues: CASSQGQGPDEQFF. The chain uses TRBV4-1 and TRBJ2-1, with D possibly matching TRBD1 (6 bases). The CDR3 length is 14 residues. CDR1 is MGHRA, CDR2 YSYEKL, per germline. Trimming left V 1 base short and J 8 bases short, with 12 bases between.

The chain combines TRBV4-2 with TRBJ1-6; D unclear. Germline assignment: CDR1 LGHNA and CDR2 YNFKEQ. The CDR3 length is 15 residues. The V end lost 4 bases, the J end lost 10 bases, and 17 bases lay between the germline ends. The CDR3 DNA is TGTGCCAGCAGCCCTACGGGTGGAACGGAGTCACCCCTCCACTTT. This codes for CASSPTGGTESPLHF.

The V and J genes are TRBV11-2 and TRBJ1-3; D is unresolved. The V end was cut by 0 bases, the J end by 3 bases, with 9 bases between. The V gene's germline CDR1 is SGHAT and CDR2 FQNNGV. The CDR3 loop spans 15 amino acids. CDR3 sequence: CASSLDPGSGNTIYF. Here the CDR3 DNA reads TGTGCCAGCAGCTTAGATCCTGGGAGTGGAAACACCATATATTTT.